Sequencing of this T cell receptor (beta chain) was carried out in a study of T cells in Graves' hyperthyroidism and ophthalmopathy. Overall study results and limits: Ophthalmopathy was predicted by the model a median of around 5.9 months ahead of onset.

The CDR3 runs to 22 residues. Trimming cost V 4 bases and J 0 bases; bases outside gene matches: 16. Germline V gene data show CDR1 as MNHEY and CDR2 as SMNVEV (reference sequence). This clonotype turned up a few times. What it recognizes is unknown. Exclusion followed for patients with uncontrolled infection, other autoimmune disease, pregnancy or lactation. In making diagnoses, clinical symptoms, serum thyroxine and TRAb, thyroid ultrasound and orbital computed tomography were all used. RNA transcripts provided the source from which TCR beta CDR3 regions were amplified. First-round RT-PCR targeting the TCR CDR3 was performed with the HTBI primer set. TCRdb independently ran MiXCR on the multiplex PCR reads; one entry per CDR3 protein. The profile shows 250,000 to 300,000 distinct CDR3 sequences, roughly 13% of them singletons.

Sequenced: blood. This chain uses TRBV27 with TRBJ2-4; 15 bases map to TRBD2. The source of this sequence is a woman aged 40 to 55 with Graves' hyperthyroidism. CDR3 DNA sequence: TGTGCCAGCAGTTCGGGGGGTGGACTAGCGGGAGGGAGACTCCTAGCCAAAAACATTCAGTACTTC. This codes for CASSSGGGLAGGRLLAKNIQYF.